This passage covers 29 T cell receptor beta chains from one sample sequenced in a study of blood T cell repertoires in COVID-19. Here immunoSEQ multiplex PCR was the method, and the copy in TCRdb shows in-frame clones only, minus some. The table records under 200,000 clones, around 79% of them present only once. The sample taken for sequencing was PBMCs or T cells enriched from blood (not recorded which). These receptors were taken from a man aged 45-65 years who had recovered from COVID-19.

J is TRBJ2-1 and V is TRBV7-8; weak D call: TRBD1 (6 bases). CDR3 length: 18 amino acids. Per the germline V gene, CDR1 is SGHVS and CDR2 is FQNEAQ. The V and J ends lost 1 base and 9 bases respectively, with 25 bases between them. The CDR3 sequence is CASSLVGSGRGVTREQFF. CDR3 nucleotides: TGTGCCAGCAGCTTAGTAGGAAGCGGCAGGGGAGTAACACGTGAGCAGTTCTTC.

The J gene is TRBJ1-6, the V gene TRBV6-5; maybe TRBD1 (5 bases). Trimming cost V 6 bases and J 9 bases, with 15 bases left between them. The V gene's germline CDR1 is MNHEY and CDR2 SVGAGI. The CDR3 spans 14 residues. The CDR3 reads CASRAGGGGSPLHF. The CDR3 DNA reads TGTGCCAGCAGGGCCGGGGGGGGTGGTTCACCCCTCCACTTT.

As concerns this clone: The germline gene is not matched at one end of the junction; a read error may be the cause. This chain joins TRBV7-7 and TRBJ1-1; possible D gene TRBD1, 6 bases. The CDR3 length is 15 residues. CDR1 is SSHAT, CDR2 FNYEAQ, per germline (reference sequence). The CDR3 here is CASSLWDTMNTEAFF. The CDR3, as DNA: TGTGCTAGCAGCTTATGGGACACCATGAACACTGAAGCTTTCTTT.

The chain joins TRBV10-2 to TRBJ2-5; D is uncertain. V was pared by 4 bases and J by 4 bases, with 7 bases between. The CDR3 totals 12 residues. Germline V lookup: CDR1 WSHSY, CDR2 SAAADI. The CDR3 nucleotides are TGCGCCAGCAGTGGCGCTCGAGAGACCCAGTACTTC. Amino acid sequence: CASSGARETQYF.

The rearrangement joins TRBV12-3 or TRBV12-4 to TRBJ1-5, with a tentative D call TRBD1 (6 bases). The CDR3 runs to 13 residues. V gave up 4 bases and J gave up 5 bases, with 9 bases separating them. The CDR3 protein is CASSSDSHQPQHF. CDR3 DNA sequence: TGTGCCAGCAGTTCGGACAGTCATCAGCCCCAGCATTTT.

This clone appeared once. The chain uses TRBV28 and TRBJ1-4; 9 bases are a match to TRBD1. The junction had 2 bases not matched to a gene; V was cut back by 3 bases and J by 6 bases. The germline V gene has CDR1 MDHEN and CDR2 SYDVKM. CDR3 length equals 14 residues. CDR3 sequence (DNA): TGTGCCAGCAGTTTTGGACAGGGGTATGAAAAACTGTTTTTT. It encodes CASSFGQGYEKLFF.

The V and J genes are TRBV5-4 and TRBJ2-5; 10 nucleotides line up with TRBD1. Germline V CDR1 and CDR2: SGHNT, YYREEE (reference sequence). The V segment lost 4 bases and the J segment 5 bases; nucleotides outside the gene matches: 8. The CDR3 is made up of 15 amino acids. In nucleotides, the CDR3 is TGTGCCAGCAGCCCCCGGACAGGGGGGACGGAGACCCAGTACTTC. Translated: CASSPRTGGTETQYF.

This chain links TRBV14 with TRBJ2-2; the match to TRBD1 covers 7 bases. The CDR3 loop spans 14 amino acids. V shed 8 bases, J shed 3 bases, and the junction held 6 bases outside the gene matches. Germline V lookup: CDR1 SGHDN, CDR2 FVKESK. The CDR3 sequence: CASGVTGYTGELFF. CDR3 nucleotides: TGTGCCAGCGGGGTGACAGGGTACACCGGGGAGCTGTTTTTT.

The DNA for the CDR3 is TGTGCCAGCAGTTTTAGAGGTACCGGGGAGCTGTTTTTT. Amino acids: CASSFRGTGELFF. The V gene is TRBV12-3 or TRBV12-4, the J gene TRBJ2-2; D not certain. V dropped 3 bases and J dropped 5 bases, with 7 bases sitting between them. The CDR3 contains 13 residues.

The V call is TRBV10-3, the J call TRBJ2-1; 12 nucleotides line up with TRBD2. This CDR3 is built from 14 residues. Germline CDR1 is ENHRY and CDR2 is SYGVKD. Trimming at V came to 11 bases and at J to 10 bases, leaving 12 bases not matched to a gene. CDR3 DNA sequence: TGTGCCGTTACCGGGACTAGCGGGTCAATGGAGCAGTTCTTC. It specifies CAVTGTSGSMEQFF.

This chain connects TRBV28 to TRBJ2-5; 11 positions match TRBD2. V was clipped by 6 bases and J by 0 bases; unmatched bases: 3. The germline gives CDR1 MDHEN, CDR2 SYDVKM. The CDR3 is 15 residues long. The CDR3 loop reads CASRASGGNQETQYF. CDR3 DNA sequence: TGTGCCAGCAGGGCTAGCGGGGGGAACCAAGAGACCCAGTACTTC.

This clone was seen only a few times. The chain combines TRBV24-1 with TRBJ2-1, with a weak D call TRBD1 (5 bases). Trimming stripped 3 bases from V and 7 bases from J, with 18 bases between. Germline V gene data show CDR1 as KGHDR and CDR2 as SFDVKD. The CDR3 contains 16 residues. CDR3 nucleotide sequence: TGTGCCACCAGTGATCCCAACGGCCTAACAGGAAATGAGCAGTTCTTC. It encodes CATSDPNGLTGNEQFF.

The V gene is TRBV7-3, the J gene TRBJ2-1, with 8 nucleotides matching TRBD2. Per germline, CDR1 SGHTA and CDR2 FQGTGA. The CDR3 covers 15 residues. The trim removed 5 bases at V and 5 bases at J, leaving 8 bases unmatched. CDR3 sequence: CASSPTSGSDNEQFF. For the CDR3, the DNA is TGTGCCAGCAGCCCCACAAGCGGGAGCGACAATGAGCAGTTCTTC.

V usage is TRBV20-1 and J usage is TRBJ2-7; D not resolved. CDR1 is DFQATT and CDR2 is SNEGSKA in the germline V gene (reference sequence). V lost 6 bases to trimming and J lost 3 bases, with 9 bases between them. The CDR3 loop spans 11 amino acids. The CDR3 coding sequence is TGCAGTGCCGCCTATTTCTACGAGCAGTACTTC. It specifies CSAAYFYEQYF.

J is TRBJ2-1 and V is TRBV5-4, with 8 bases matching TRBD1. The V gene end was trimmed by 0 bases and the J gene end by 3 bases; junction bases not matched to a gene: 2. There are 15 residues in the CDR3. Germline CDR1 reads SGHNT; CDR2 reads YYREEE (reference sequence). CDR3 residues: CASSLGQGIYNEQFF. In DNA, the CDR3 is TGTGCCAGCAGCTTGGGACAGGGGATCTACAATGAGCAGTTCTTC.

The chain couples TRBV7-9 to TRBJ1-4; TRBD1 agrees at 7 bases. Germline loops: CDR1 SEHNR, CDR2 FQNEAQ (reference sequence). V lost 6 bases, J lost 0 bases, and 7 bases stayed unmatched. The CDR3 contains 16 residues. CDR3 loop: CASSSGQSATNEKLFF. The CDR3 DNA reads as TGTGCCAGCAGTTCGGGACAGAGTGCAACTAATGAAAAACTGTTTTTT. The whole variable domain, filled in from reference TRBV7-9 and TRBJ1-4, reads DTGVSQNPRHKITKRGQNVTFRCDPISEHNRLYWYRQTLGQGPEFLTYFQNEAQLEKSRLLSDRFSAERPKGSFSTLEIQRTEQGDSAMYLCASSSGQSATNEKLFFGSGTQLSVL.

This clone was detected only once. The V gene is TRBV2, the J gene TRBJ2-1; 9 bases are a match to TRBD2. The V gene's germline CDR1 is SNHLY and CDR2 FYNNEI. Losses at the gene ends were 8 bases for V and 9 bases for J; bases not matched to a gene: 2. This CDR3 contains 11 residues. The CDR3 reads CASGLALEQFF. CDR3 DNA sequence: TGTGCCAGCGGACTAGCGCTTGAGCAGTTCTTC. Variable domain in full (rest from reference TRBV2 and TRBJ2-1): EPEVTQTPSHQVTQMGQEVILRCVPISNHLYFYWYRQILGQKVEFLVSFYNNEISEKSEIFDDQFSVERPDGSNFTLKIRSTKLEDSAMYFCASGLALEQFFGPGTRLTVL.

This chain joins TRBV28 and TRBJ1-4; the D gene is possibly TRBD1 (5 bases). This CDR3 is 16 amino acids long. Trimming removed 4 bases from V and 2 bases from J, with 14 bases in between. CDR1 is MDHEN, CDR2 SYDVKM, per germline. CDR3 sequence: CASSSFPGRTNEKLFF. In DNA, the CDR3 is TGTGCCAGCAGTTCATTTCCAGGGAGGACTAATGAAAAACTGTTTTTT.

This clone was observed once. The V gene is TRBV28, the J gene TRBJ1-2, with TRBD1 identical over 10 bases. The CDR3 is made up of 16 amino acids. Germline assignment: CDR1 MDHEN and CDR2 SYDVKM. The V and J ends lost 5 bases and 4 bases, in that order; junction bases with no gene match: 10. The CDR3 reads CASSATRTGGGYGYTF. The CDR3 DNA reads as TGTGCCAGCAGTGCAACGCGGACAGGGGGGGGCTATGGCTACACCTTC.

V and J are TRBV7-2 and TRBJ1-5; 8 nucleotides align to TRBD1. The CDR3 covers 15 residues. CDR1 is SGHTA and CDR2 is FQGNSA in the germline V gene. Losses at the gene ends were 1 base for V and 6 bases for J; bases not matched to a gene: 5. In DNA, the CDR3 is TGTGCCAGCAGCTTAGGTCAGGGGGCTGGTCAGCCCCAGCATTTT. Encoded protein: CASSLGQGAGQPQHF.

V and J are TRBV19 and TRBJ2-6; possibly TRBD1 for D (5 bases). V lost 1 base to trimming and J lost 4 bases, with 11 bases between them. CDR1 and CDR2 from the germline V gene are LNHDA and SQIVND (reference sequence). The CDR3 runs 16 residues. This CDR3 reads CASSIVSGSGANVLTF. CDR3 coding DNA: TGTGCCAGTAGTATAGTTTCAGGGTCCGGGGCCAACGTCCTGACTTTC.

The V gene is TRBV11-2, the J gene TRBJ2-7, with TRBD1 identical over 9 bases. The CDR3 length is 12 residues. CDR1 is SGHAT, CDR2 FQNNGV, per germline. V was clipped by 5 bases and J by 7 bases; unmatched bases: 3. CDR3 nucleotides: TGTGCCAGCAGCCACGGACAGGGGGAGCAGTACTTC. Its protein is CASSHGQGEQYF.

The chain joins TRBV10-3 to TRBJ1-6; 7 positions match TRBD1. This CDR3 comprises 14 residues. Germline CDR1 reads ENHRY; CDR2 reads SYGVKD. The V gene end was trimmed by 6 bases and the J gene end by 7 bases; junction bases not matched to a gene: 6. The chain's CDR3 is CAIRGDSENSPLHF. The CDR3 DNA reads TGTGCCATCAGGGGGGACAGCGAAAATTCACCCCTCCACTTT.

V usage is TRBV7-2 and J usage is TRBJ1-5, with TRBD1 as a possible D gene (5 bases). The CDR3 loop spans 14 amino acids. Trimming stripped 2 bases from V and 2 bases from J, with 7 bases between. Germline CDR1 and CDR2: SGHTA and FQGNSA. CDR3 protein: CASSLFRGNQPQHF. The CDR3 bases are TGTGCCAGCAGCTTATTCAGGGGCAATCAGCCCCAGCATTTT. The full variable domain, rest sourced from reference TRBV7-2 and TRBJ1-5, is GAGVSQSPSNKVTEKGKDVELRCDPISGHTALYWYRQSLGQGLEFLIYFQGNSAPDKSGLPSDRFSAERTGGSVSTLTIQRTQQEDSAVYLCASSLFRGNQPQHFGDGTRLSIL.

This clone was seen a single time. This sequence joins TRBV7-9 and TRBJ2-3; TRBD2 matches 8 bases. CDR3 size: 15 residues. Per germline, CDR1 SEHNR and CDR2 FQNEAQ (reference sequence). The V segment lost 7 bases and the J segment 4 bases; nucleotides outside the gene matches: 10. Written as DNA, the CDR3 is TGTGCCAGCATTCACGGGAGGGCCTTGCCAGATACGCAGTATTTT. Protein product: CASIHGRALPDTQYF.

V usage is TRBV27 and J usage is TRBJ1-1, with D possibly matching TRBD1 (6 bases). Trimming stripped 6 bases from V and 1 base from J, with 9 bases between. Germline V gene lookup returns CDR1 MNHEY and CDR2 SMNVEV (reference sequence). This CDR3 comprises 13 residues. This CDR3 reads CASRWTENTEAFF. CDR3 coding DNA: TGTGCCAGCAGATGGACAGAGAACACTGAAGCTTTCTTT.

This clone was seen once. The chain is built from TRBV5-6 and TRBJ1-1; the match to TRBD1 covers 10 bases. After removal of 4 bases from V and 3 bases from J, the junction contained 6 bases not matched to a gene. CDR3 length: 15 amino acids. The germline V gene encodes CDR1 SGHDT and CDR2 YYEEEE. CDR3 sequence: CASSVVGTGDTEAFF. DNA for the CDR3: TGTGCCAGCAGCGTGGTCGGGACAGGGGACACTGAAGCTTTCTTT.

V gene TRBV3-1 (or the pseudogene TRBV3-2) combines with J gene TRBJ1-3, with D perhaps matching TRBD1 (6 bases). Germline CDR1 and CDR2: LGHDT and YNNKEL (reference sequence). The V end lost 4 bases, the J end lost 4 bases, and 14 bases lay between the germline ends. The CDR3 sequence is 15 residues long. The CDR3 region is CASSPETGMGNTIYF. CDR3 coding DNA: TGTGCCAGCAGCCCGGAGACAGGAATGGGAAACACCATATATTTT.

In DNA, the CDR3 is TGTGCCAGCATAGCGGGAGGGACAGATACGCAGTATTTT. It yields the protein CASIAGGTDTQYF. This chain connects TRBV6-5 to TRBJ2-3; 11 bases match TRBD2. Germline loops: CDR1 MNHEY, CDR2 SVGAGI. CDR3 length: 13 residues. V dropped 7 bases and J dropped 3; count of bases not matched to a gene: 0.